The T cell receptor (beta chain) described here comes from a study of T-cell reconstitution after alpha-beta-depleted transplantation in children. This clonotype was detected many times. A TCRbeta library incorporating unique molecular identifiers was prepared. Using its own MiXCR run on the PCR reads, TCRdb lists one record per CDR3 protein. The sample has roughly 250,000 distinct CDR3 sequences; approximately 8% are singletons. The CDR3 is 13 amino acids. Trimming cost V 6 bases and J 6 bases, with 15 bases left between them. This sequence was found in a male patient aged 10-17 years who had a stem cell transplant for acute lymphoblastic leukemia, so the T cells may come from the graft donor. The sequenced sample was PBMCs, mostly from graft donor cells, obtained 180 days after TCRalphabeta/CD19-depleted stem cell transplant. The rearrangement joins TRBV12-3 or TRBV12-4 to TRBJ2-7; TRBD1 is a possible D gene (6 bases). CDR3 loop: CASSRGGGFEQYF. CDR3 in DNA: TGTGCCAGCAGCCGAGGTGGGGGCTTCGAGCAGTACTTC.